Following are 13 T cell receptor beta chains from one sample sequenced in a study of blood T cell repertoires in COVID-19. Method: immunoSEQ multiplex PCR; TCRdb's copy keeps in-frame clones and lacks some. Found here are 250,000 to 300,000 clones, approximately 91% of them singletons; the top ten hold roughly 2.1%. The source material was PBMCs or T cells enriched from blood (not recorded which). The receptors originated from a woman in her thirties or forties with acute COVID-19.

J is TRBJ2-1 and V is TRBV27, with TRBD2 identical over 7 bases. Trimming cost V 0 bases and J 6 bases; bases outside gene matches: 2. CDR3 size: 14 residues. Per germline, CDR1 MNHEY and CDR2 SMNVEV (reference sequence). CDR3 nucleotide sequence: TGTGCCAGCAGTTTATCGGCTAGCGGCAATGAGCAGTTCTTC. It translates to CASSLSASGNEQFF.

V and J are TRBV11-2 and TRBJ2-3, with D unclear. Trimming shortened V by 0 bases and J by 2 bases, and 6 bases separated the two germline ends. In germline, CDR1 is SGHAT, CDR2 FQNNGV. The CDR3 runs 14 residues. Here the CDR3 reads CASSLEGLTDTQYF. For the CDR3, the DNA is TGTGCCAGCAGCTTAGAGGGCCTCACAGATACGCAGTATTTT.

The rearrangement links TRBV5-6 to TRBJ1-2; 9 nucleotides agree with TRBD1. V shed 4 bases and J 1 base; nucleotides not matched to a gene: 8. The CDR3 is made up of 16 amino acids. CDR1 and CDR2 from the germline V gene are SGHDT and YYEEEE. The CDR3: CASSTRQGVINYGYTF. CDR3 in DNA: TGTGCCAGCAGCACCCGACAGGGGGTTATTAACTATGGCTACACCTTC.

The chain has TRBV7-9 and TRBJ2-5, with 10 bases identical to TRBD2. CDR3 length: 14 residues. The junction had 3 bases not matched to a gene; V was cut back by 3 bases and J by 5 bases. CDR1 and CDR2 (germline): SEHNR, FQNEAQ (reference sequence). CDR3 loop: CASSLTSGYETQYF. The CDR3 DNA reads TGTGCCAGCAGCTTGACTAGCGGGTACGAGACCCAGTACTTC.

This CDR3 reads CASKNRGYTNEKLFF. CDR3 in DNA: TGTGCCAGTAAGAACAGGGGGTACACTAATGAAAAACTGTTTTTT. This sequence joins TRBV19 and TRBJ1-4; 8 nucleotides match TRBD1. V dropped 7 bases and J dropped 2; count of bases not matched to a gene: 6. Per germline, CDR1 LNHDA and CDR2 SQIVND (reference sequence). The CDR3 covers 15 residues.

This chain uses TRBV2 with TRBJ2-1, with TRBD2 matching over 9 bases. Trimming cost V 2 bases and J 5 bases; bases outside gene matches: 16. Germline V gene data show CDR1 as SNHLY and CDR2 as FYNNEI. CDR3 length: 19 residues. In DNA, the CDR3 is TGTGCCAGCAGTGAACGGCGGGGGGGTTATCTTCCTCTCGACAATGAGCAGTTCTTC. Its translation is CASSERRGGYLPLDNEQFF.

The chain uses TRBV30 and TRBJ2-1; D possibly corresponds to TRBD2 (6 bases). The CDR3 loop spans 10 amino acids. Germline CDR1 GTSNPN, CDR2 SVGIG (reference sequence). The CDR3 sequence: CEAGLCEQFF. The CDR3 region has the DNA TGTGAAGCGGGCCTTTGTGAGCAGTTCTTC.

For this clone: At the DNA level, this CDR3 is encoded by other sequences in the same sample as well. The chain recombines TRBV5-1 with TRBJ1-3; the D gene is possibly TRBD1 (6 bases). The germline gives CDR1 SGHRS, CDR2 YFSETQ. V was cut by 4 bases and J by 2 bases, with 10 bases left in between. The CDR3 has 14 amino acids. The CDR3 protein is CASSLTGPGNTIYF. CDR3 nucleotides: TGCGCCAGCAGCCTGACAGGCCCTGGAAACACCATATATTTT.

V gene TRBV7-3 combines with J gene TRBJ1-2, with 9 bases that match TRBD1. Germline lookup yields CDR1 SGHTA and CDR2 FQGTGA. The CDR3 is 15 residues long. Trimming removed 5 bases from V and 1 base from J; junction bases left unmatched: 5. CDR3 loop: CASSPGTGNNYGYTF. CDR3 sequence (DNA): TGTGCCAGCAGCCCCGGGACAGGGAATAACTATGGCTACACCTTC.

This rearrangement joins TRBV27 to TRBJ2-3; D is possibly TRBD1 (6 bases). CDR3 length: 11 residues. Trimming took off 8 bases at V and 7 bases at J, with 10 bases between the two ends. Per germline, CDR1 MNHEY and CDR2 SMNVEV (reference sequence). As DNA, the CDR3 is TGTGCCAGCTCACAGGGATATACGCAGTATTTT. As protein: CASSQGYTQYF.

This clone appeared a single time. V usage is TRBV4-2 and J usage is TRBJ2-3; 12 bases match TRBD2. The CDR3 runs to 17 residues. From germline, CDR1 is LGHNA and CDR2 YNFKEQ. J lost 3 bases, V lost 0 bases, and 4 bases had no gene match. CDR3 protein: CASSQDIGTSGTDTQYF. The CDR3 DNA sequence: TGTGCCAGCAGCCAAGATATTGGGACTAGCGGGACAGATACGCAGTATTTT.

The chain combines TRBV5-4 with TRBJ2-7; maybe TRBD2 (6 bases). CDR1 and CDR2 (germline): SGHNT, YYREEE (reference sequence). This CDR3 is 15 amino acids long. The ends were cut back, 4 bases at V and 0 bases at J, with 14 bases in the middle. CDR3 sequence (DNA): TGTGCCAGCAGCCCCCCCGGGACTCTCTCCTACGAGCAGTACTTC. As protein: CASSPPGTLSYEQYF.

The chain employs TRBV18 and TRBJ2-7; D perhaps matches TRBD2 (6 bases). V lost 2 bases to trimming and J lost 0 bases, with 14 bases between them. Germline V gives CDR1 KGHSH, CDR2 LQKENI. The length of the CDR3 is 16 residues. CDR3 DNA sequence: TGTGCCAGCTCACCATCCGCTAGCGTCCCCTCCTACGAGCAGTACTTC. Its protein is CASSPSASVPSYEQYF.